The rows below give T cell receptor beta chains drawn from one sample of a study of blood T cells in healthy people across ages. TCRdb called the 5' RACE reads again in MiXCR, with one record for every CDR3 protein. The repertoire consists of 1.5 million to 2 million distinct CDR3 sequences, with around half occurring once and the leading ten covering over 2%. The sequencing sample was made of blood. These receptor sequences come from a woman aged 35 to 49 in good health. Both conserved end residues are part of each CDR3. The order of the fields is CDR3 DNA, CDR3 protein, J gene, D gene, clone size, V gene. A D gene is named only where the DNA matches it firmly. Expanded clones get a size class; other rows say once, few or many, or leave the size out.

DNA: TGTGCCAGCAGCACAAGAGAAAACCGGGACAGGGGAGAGGAGTACTATGGCTACACCTTC
CDR3: CASSTRENRDRGEEYYGYTF
J: TRBJ1-2
D: TRBD1
size: -
V: TRBV6-2/TRBV6-3

DNA: TGTGCCAGCAGTTACCCCGGGGAGATATACGAGCAGTACTTC
CDR3: CASSYPGEIYEQYF
J: TRBJ2-7
D: -
size: once
V: TRBV6-2/TRBV6-3

DNA: TGCAGTGCTAGAGTGACAGGTCTTGAGACCCAGTACTTC
CDR3: CSARVTGLETQYF
J: TRBJ2-5
D: -
size: -
V: TRBV20-1

DNA: TGCGCCAGCAGCTTGGTGGCGGGGGCAGGGTCTTCGCGGGAGACCCAGTACTTC
CDR3: CASSLVAGAGSSRETQYF
J: TRBJ2-5
D: -
size: -
V: TRBV5-1

DNA: TGCAGCGCCGGGACAGACTATGGCTACACCTTC
CDR3: CSAGTDYGYTF
J: TRBJ1-2
D: TRBD1
size: many
V: TRBV29-1

DNA: TGCGCCAGCAGCCTGGACAGGGGCGATATCTATGAGCAGTTCTTC
CDR3: CASSLDRGDIYEQFF
J: TRBJ2-1
D: TRBD1
size: -
V: TRBV5-1

DNA: TGTGCCAGCAGCCCAACTAGCGGGGGGGCGGTTGAGCAGTTCTTC
CDR3: CASSPTSGGAVEQFF
J: TRBJ2-1
D: TRBD2
size: few
V: TRBV28

DNA: TGCAGTGCTAGACCCCATAGCGGGGGGGCCGTGTGGGAGCAGTACTTC
CDR3: CSARPHSGGAVWEQYF
J: TRBJ2-4
D: TRBD2
size: few
V: TRBV20-1

DNA: TGCAGTGCTAGAGGGGAGTACAGGGAGGACTACGAGCAGTACTTC
CDR3: CSARGEYREDYEQYF
J: TRBJ2-7
D: -
size: -
V: TRBV20-1

DNA: TGTGCCAGCAGTTATGGGGAGGCAGAGCAGTTCTTC
CDR3: CASSYGEAEQFF
J: TRBJ2-1
D: -
size: -
V: TRBV9

DNA: TGCGCCAGCAGTGAGTCTGCAGCGATTCAGTACTTC
CDR3: CASSESAAIQYF
J: TRBJ2-4
D: -
size: -
V: TRBV10-2

DNA: TGTGCCAGCAGTTCTCACGACGGGACCTATGGCTACACCTTC
CDR3: CASSSHDGTYGYTF
J: TRBJ1-2
D: -
size: -
V: TRBV28

DNA: TGTGCCAGCAGTACTCCACCGGGACTAGCCTTAATCGGGAACAATGAGCAGTTCTTC
CDR3: CASSTPPGLALIGNNEQFF
J: TRBJ2-1
D: TRBD2
size: -
V: TRBV6-2/TRBV6-3

DNA: TGTGCCAGCAGTTTACGGGGGGCTGGGTCCTACGAGCAGTACTTC
CDR3: CASSLRGAGSYEQYF
J: TRBJ2-7
D: -
size: -
V: TRBV28

DNA: TGCGCCAGCAGCCCACGCCCACTAGCGGGGGGGTCAGATACGCAGTATTTT
CDR3: CASSPRPLAGGSDTQYF
J: TRBJ2-3
D: TRBD2
size: -
V: TRBV4-3

DNA: TGTGCCAGCAGTTACCCGGGACAGAACTACGAGCAGTACTTC
CDR3: CASSYPGQNYEQYF
J: TRBJ2-7
D: TRBD1
size: -
V: TRBV28

DNA: TGTGCCAGCAGCTTAGGCGAGCCCCGATCTGGGGCCAACGTCCTGACTTTC
CDR3: CASSLGEPRSGANVLTF
J: TRBJ2-6
D: -
size: -
V: TRBV13

DNA: TGTGCCAGCAGCTGGGGACAGGGGGCTCTGAATGGCTACACCTTC
CDR3: CASSWGQGALNGYTF
J: TRBJ1-2
D: TRBD1
size: -
V: TRBV11-2

DNA: TGTGCCAGCAGCTTAGCCGGGCTAGCAAGGGAGCTGTTTTTT
CDR3: CASSLAGLARELFF
J: TRBJ2-2
D: -
size: once
V: TRBV11-2

DNA: TGTGCCAGCAGCGTAGCGTCGGGGGTAGCGGTAAGCACAGATACGCAGTATTTT
CDR3: CASSVASGVAVSTDTQYF
J: TRBJ2-3
D: -
size: -
V: TRBV9

DNA: TGTGCCAGCATCGGACAGGACCCCCGGGAGACCCAGTACTTC
CDR3: CASIGQDPRETQYF
J: TRBJ2-5
D: TRBD1
size: -
V: TRBV6-6

DNA: TGTGCCAGCAGTGGACGGACAGCGAACACTGAAGCTTTCTTT
CDR3: CASSGRTANTEAFF
J: TRBJ1-1
D: -
size: -
V: TRBV6-1

DNA: TGCGCCAGCAGCTTGAAGGGGACAGAGTCACCCCTCCACTTT
CDR3: CASSLKGTESPLHF
J: TRBJ1-6
D: TRBD1
size: few
V: TRBV5-1

DNA: TGTGCCAGCGGAGCAGTGAACACTGAAGCTTTCTTT
CDR3: CASGAVNTEAFF
J: TRBJ1-1
D: -
size: -
V: TRBV28

DNA: TGCGCCAGCAGCCACCAATCGCAATCCTGGCCAGAGACCCAGTACTTC
CDR3: CASSHQSQSWPETQYF
J: TRBJ2-5
D: -
size: -
V: TRBV4-1

DNA: TGTGCCAGCAGCTTGGAGGGCAGACCCACTGAAGCTTTCTTT
CDR3: CASSLEGRPTEAFF
J: TRBJ1-1
D: -
size: -
V: TRBV5-5

DNA: TGTGCCAGCAGTTACTCGAGCGGGGGGGGCTTAAATGAGCAGTTCTTC
CDR3: CASSYSSGGGLNEQFF
J: TRBJ2-1
D: TRBD2
size: -
V: TRBV6-2/TRBV6-3

DNA: TGTGCCAGCAGCCCATACAGGGTTCCCAGCCAAGAGACCCAGTACTTC
CDR3: CASSPYRVPSQETQYF
J: TRBJ2-5
D: -
size: -
V: TRBV3-1

DNA: TGCAGTGCACCCGGGACAGAAGCCTACGAGCAGTACTTC
CDR3: CSAPGTEAYEQYF
J: TRBJ2-7
D: TRBD1
size: few
V: TRBV20-1

DNA: TGTGCCAGCAGCTTAGAACGGCTAGCCAAAAACATTCAGTACTTC
CDR3: CASSLERLAKNIQYF
J: TRBJ2-4
D: -
size: many
V: TRBV7-2

DNA: TGTGCCAGCAGTTTATCAAAGTATAGGGGTGGGGAGCAGTTCTTC
CDR3: CASSLSKYRGGEQFF
J: TRBJ2-1
D: -
size: -
V: TRBV28

DNA: TGTGCCAGCAGCTCCGGACAGTTGCAGACCCAGTACTTC
CDR3: CASSSGQLQTQYF
J: TRBJ2-5
D: -
size: many
V: TRBV7-2

DNA: TGCAGCGTCCTATCAACAGGGGGCAGGTTCGACGAGCAGTACTTC
CDR3: CSVLSTGGRFDEQYF
J: TRBJ2-7
D: TRBD1
size: many
V: TRBV29-1

DNA: TGCAGCGTAGAAGACGCCGGGACTAGCGGGGGCGCTCAGTTCTTC
CDR3: CSVEDAGTSGGAQFF
J: TRBJ2-1
D: TRBD2
size: few
V: TRBV29-1

DNA: TGTGCCAGCAGCTTCGGGGGCGGGGGGGCTCGCGAGCAGTACTTC
CDR3: CASSFGGGGAREQYF
J: TRBJ2-7
D: TRBD2
size: few
V: TRBV7-2

DNA: TGTGCCAGCAGCGTATCAGGGGTTGTGACCCAGTACTTC
CDR3: CASSVSGVVTQYF
J: TRBJ2-5
D: -
size: -
V: TRBV7-8

DNA: TGCAGTGCTTCGGGCAGCCACCAAGAGACCCAGTACTTC
CDR3: CSASGSHQETQYF
J: TRBJ2-5
D: -
size: -
V: TRBV20-1

DNA: TGTGCCTGCAGTTTGGCGTTCTACAATGAGCAGTTCTTC
CDR3: CACSLAFYNEQFF
J: TRBJ2-1
D: -
size: -
V: TRBV6-6

DNA: TGTGCCAGCAGAGACCGAAGGGGGGGACAGGGCTGGATAGATACGCAGTATTTT
CDR3: CASRDRRGGQGWIDTQYF
J: TRBJ2-3
D: TRBD1
size: -
V: TRBV25-1

DNA: TGTGCCAGCAGCTTAGGTCCACTAGCGGGGCCCATCCAAGAGACCCAGTACTTC
CDR3: CASSLGPLAGPIQETQYF
J: TRBJ2-5
D: TRBD2
size: -
V: TRBV7-9

DNA: TGTGCCAGCAGTGCGGGACAGGGAGGAGCCGAGCAGTACTTC
CDR3: CASSAGQGGAEQYF
J: TRBJ2-7
D: TRBD1
size: -
V: TRBV6-1

DNA: TGTGCCAGCAGCTTAGTCTTGCTTCCTAGCGGGGGGGCCCAAGAGACCCAGTACTTC
CDR3: CASSLVLLPSGGAQETQYF
J: TRBJ2-5
D: TRBD2
size: -
V: TRBV11-2